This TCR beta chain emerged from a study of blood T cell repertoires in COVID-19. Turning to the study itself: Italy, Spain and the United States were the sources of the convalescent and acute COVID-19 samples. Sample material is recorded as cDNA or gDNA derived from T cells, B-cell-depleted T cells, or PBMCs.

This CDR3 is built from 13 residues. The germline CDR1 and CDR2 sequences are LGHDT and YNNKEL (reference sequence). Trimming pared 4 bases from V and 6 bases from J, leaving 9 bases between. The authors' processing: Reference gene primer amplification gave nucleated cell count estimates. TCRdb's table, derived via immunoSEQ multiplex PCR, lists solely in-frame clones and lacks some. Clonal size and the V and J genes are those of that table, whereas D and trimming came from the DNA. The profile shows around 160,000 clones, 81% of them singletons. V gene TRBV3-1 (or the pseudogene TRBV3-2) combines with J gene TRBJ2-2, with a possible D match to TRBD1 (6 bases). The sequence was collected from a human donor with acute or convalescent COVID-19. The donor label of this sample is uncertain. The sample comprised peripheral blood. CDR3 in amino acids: CASSPRQAGELFF. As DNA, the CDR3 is TGTGCCAGCAGCCCGAGACAGGCCGGGGAGCTGTTTTTT.